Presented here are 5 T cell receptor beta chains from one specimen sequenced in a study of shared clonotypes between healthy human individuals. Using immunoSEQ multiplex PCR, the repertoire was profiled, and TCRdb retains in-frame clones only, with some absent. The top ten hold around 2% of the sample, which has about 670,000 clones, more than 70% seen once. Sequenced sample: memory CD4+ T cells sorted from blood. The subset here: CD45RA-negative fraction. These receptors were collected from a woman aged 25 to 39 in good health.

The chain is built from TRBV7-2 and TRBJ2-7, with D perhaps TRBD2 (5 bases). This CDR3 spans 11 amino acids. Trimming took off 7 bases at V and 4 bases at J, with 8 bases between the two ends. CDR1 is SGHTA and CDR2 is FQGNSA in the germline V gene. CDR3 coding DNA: TGTGCCAGCACCGGCGGGTACGAGCAGTACTTC. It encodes CASTGGYEQYF.

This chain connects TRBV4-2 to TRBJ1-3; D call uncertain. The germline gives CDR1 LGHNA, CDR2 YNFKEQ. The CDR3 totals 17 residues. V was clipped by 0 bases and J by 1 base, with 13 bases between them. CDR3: CASSQDGGRASGNTIYF. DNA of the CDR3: TGTGCCAGCAGCCAAGATGGCGGAAGGGCGTCTGGAAACACCATATATTTT.

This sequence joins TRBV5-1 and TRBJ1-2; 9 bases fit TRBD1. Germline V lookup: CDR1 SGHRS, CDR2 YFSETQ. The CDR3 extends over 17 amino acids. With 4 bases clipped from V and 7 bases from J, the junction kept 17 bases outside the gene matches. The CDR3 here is CASSPNPRRGTGPGYTF. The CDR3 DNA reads TGCGCCAGCAGCCCCAACCCCCGAAGAGGGACAGGGCCTGGCTACACCTTC.

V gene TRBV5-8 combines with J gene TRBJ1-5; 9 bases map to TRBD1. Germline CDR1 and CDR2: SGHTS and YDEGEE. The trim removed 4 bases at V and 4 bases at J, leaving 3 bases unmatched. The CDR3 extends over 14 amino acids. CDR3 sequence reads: CASSTGQGNQPQHF. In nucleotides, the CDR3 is TGTGCCAGCAGCACCGGACAGGGGAATCAGCCCCAGCATTTT.

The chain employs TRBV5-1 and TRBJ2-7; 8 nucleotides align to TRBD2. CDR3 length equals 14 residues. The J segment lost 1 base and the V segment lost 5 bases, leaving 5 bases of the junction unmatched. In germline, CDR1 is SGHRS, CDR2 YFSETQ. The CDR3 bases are TGCGCCAGCAGAGGTAGCGGGGATTCCTACGAGCAGTACTTC. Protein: CASRGSGDSYEQYF.